The TCR beta chain under discussion was sequenced for a study of T cell changes during pregnancy in multiple sclerosis. Method: immunoSEQ multiplex PCR; TCRdb's copy keeps in-frame clones and lacks some. The table shows about 41,000 clones, with roughly nine tenths occurring only once. Material: CD8+ T cells from peripheral blood mononuclear cells, obtained in the third trimester of pregnancy. The sequence came from a female donor with multiple sclerosis, enrolled in a pregnancy study.

Written as DNA, the CDR3 is TGTGCCAGCAGACCACTAGCGTACAATGAGCAGTTCTTC. This sequence encodes CASRPLAYNEQFF. The chain has TRBV28 and TRBJ2-1; 7 bases fit TRBD2. CDR3 length equals 13 residues. The junction had 3 bases not matched to a gene; V was cut back by 6 bases and J by 4 bases. Germline V lookup: CDR1 MDHEN, CDR2 SYDVKM.